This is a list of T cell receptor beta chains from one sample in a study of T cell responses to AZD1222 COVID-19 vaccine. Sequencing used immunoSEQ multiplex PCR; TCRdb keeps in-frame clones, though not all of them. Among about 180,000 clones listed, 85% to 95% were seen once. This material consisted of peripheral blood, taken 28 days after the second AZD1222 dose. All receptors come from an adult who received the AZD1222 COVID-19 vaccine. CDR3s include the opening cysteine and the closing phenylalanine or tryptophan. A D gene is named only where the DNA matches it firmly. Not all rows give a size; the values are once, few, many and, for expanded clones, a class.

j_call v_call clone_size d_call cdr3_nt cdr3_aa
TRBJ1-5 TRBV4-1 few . TGCGCCAGCAGCCAAGATGGTAGCAATCAGCCCCAGCATTTT CASSQDGSNQPQHF
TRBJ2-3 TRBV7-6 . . TGTGCCAGCAGCCCTCAAACAGGGCTGGGCACAGATACGCAGTATTTT CASSPQTGLGTDTQYF
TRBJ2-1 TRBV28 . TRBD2 TGTGCCAGCAGTTTATGGGATTTGCGGACTAGCGGCAATGAGCAGTTCTTC CASSLWDLRTSGNEQFF
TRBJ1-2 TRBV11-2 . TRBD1 TGTGCCAGCAGCATCGGGCAGGGGGCTTTTTATGGCTACACCTTC CASSIGQGAFYGYTF
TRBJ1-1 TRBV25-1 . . TGTGCCAGCAGTGATCCTTACGGGGTGGAGACTGAAGCTTTCTTT CASSDPYGVETEAFF
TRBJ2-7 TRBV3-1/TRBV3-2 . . TGTGCCAGCAGCCGAGTTGGGCCCTCCTACGAGCAGTACTTC CASSRVGPSYEQYF
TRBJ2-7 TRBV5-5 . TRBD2 TGTGCCAGCAGCTATTTTAGGTCCAGCGGGAGGGATTACGAGCAGTACTTC CASSYFRSSGRDYEQYF
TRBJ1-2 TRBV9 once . TGTGCCAGCAGCGTCCTTAAAGAAACCGGGTCGAACTATGGCTACACCTTC CASSVLKETGSNYGYTF
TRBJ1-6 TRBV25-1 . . TGTGCCAGCACGGAGCCGGGGGCGGCTTCACCCCTCCACTTT CASTEPGAASPLHF
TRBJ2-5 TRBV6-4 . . TGTGCCAGCAGTGCGAGGGAGGGGGATTACCAAGAGACCCAGTACTTC CASSAREGDYQETQYF
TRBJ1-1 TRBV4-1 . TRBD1 TGCGCCAGCCGACGAGGGGAGGGGGCGAACACTGAAGCTTTCTTT CASRRGEGANTEAFF
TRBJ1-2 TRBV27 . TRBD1 TGTGCCAGCGGCCGGGCGGACAGGAACTATGGCTACACCTTC CASGRADRNYGYTF
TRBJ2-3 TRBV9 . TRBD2 TGTGCCAGCAGCCCCGGGGCTAGCGGGAGCATCGGGGGAGATACGCAGTATTTT CASSPGASGSIGGDTQYF
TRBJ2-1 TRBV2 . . TGTGCCAGCAGAGCTAAACCTGGACTATTAACCTACAATGAGCAGTTCTTC CASRAKPGLLTYNEQFF
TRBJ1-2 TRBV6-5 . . TGTGCCAGCAGTACAGAGACAGGAAGGGACTATGGCTACACCTTC CASSTETGRDYGYTF
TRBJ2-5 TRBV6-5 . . TGTGCCAGCAGTTACCTGGACAGACAAGAGACCCAGTACTTC CASSYLDRQETQYF
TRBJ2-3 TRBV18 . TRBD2 TGTGCCAGCTCACCAATGGCTAGCGGGGGGGTCGATACGCAGTATTTT CASSPMASGGVDTQYF
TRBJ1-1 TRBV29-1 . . TGCAGCGAAACGAAGTTGGCGATTGAAGCTTTCTTT CSETKLAIEAFF
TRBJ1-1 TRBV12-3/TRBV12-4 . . TGTGCCAGCAGCCTCTTTGGCACTGAAGCTTTCTTT CASSLFGTEAFF
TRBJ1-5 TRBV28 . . TGTGCCAGCAAGGCAGGTTCTAATCAGCCCCAGCATTTT CASKAGSNQPQHF
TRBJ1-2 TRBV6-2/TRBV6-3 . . TGTGCCAGCAGTAAGACAGACTATGGCTACACCTTC CASSKTDYGYTF
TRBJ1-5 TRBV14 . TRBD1 TGTGCCAGCAGCCAAGGAACTGGGACAGGGCAATATAGCAATCAGCCCCAGCATTTT CASSQGTGTGQYSNQPQHF
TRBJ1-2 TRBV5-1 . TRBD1 TGCGCCAGCAGCCCGGGGGACAGCCAGAACTATGGCTACACCTTC CASSPGDSQNYGYTF
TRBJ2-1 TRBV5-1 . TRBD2 TGCGCCAGCAGCTTGGAGGTCGGGGGGAGCTCCTACAATGAGCAGTTCTTC CASSLEVGGSSYNEQFF
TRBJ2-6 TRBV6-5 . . TGTGCCAGCAGCGGGGCCTTCTCTGGGGCCAACGTCCTGACTTTC CASSGAFSGANVLTF
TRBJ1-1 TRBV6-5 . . TGTGCCAGCAGCCGTGATACAGGGAAAGCTTTCTTT CASSRDTGKAFF
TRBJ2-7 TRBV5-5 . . TGTGCCAGCAGCCCAGGGTGGGGGGACACGAGCTCCTACGAGCAGTACTTC CASSPGWGDTSSYEQYF
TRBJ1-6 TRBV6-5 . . TGTGCCAGCAGTTACTCTAGGGGCTTATCTAATTCACCCCTCCACTTT CASSYSRGLSNSPLHF
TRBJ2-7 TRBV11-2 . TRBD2 TGTGCCAGCAGCTTAATTGCGGGGGGGCCCTCCTACGAGCAGTACTTC CASSLIAGGPSYEQYF
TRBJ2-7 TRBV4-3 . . TGCGCCAGCAGCCAACGACCCGGGACCTACGAGCAGTACTTC CASSQRPGTYEQYF
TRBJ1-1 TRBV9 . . TGTGCCAGCAGCGTAGGCGGTTCCACTGAAGCTTTCTTT CASSVGGSTEAFF
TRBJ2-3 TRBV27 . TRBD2 TGTGCCAGCAGTTCTCCTTTGGCTAGCGGGGTGGCAGATACGCAGTATTTT CASSSPLASGVADTQYF
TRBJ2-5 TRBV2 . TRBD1 TGTGCCAGCAGTGGGGGACAGGGGGCTTTCTGGTACCAAGAGACCCAGTACTTC CASSGGQGAFWYQETQYF
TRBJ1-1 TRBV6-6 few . TGTGCCAGCAGTTGGGGGAACACTGAAGCTTTCTTT CASSWGNTEAFF
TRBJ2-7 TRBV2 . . TGTGCCAGCACCCCTGGGGATGGCTCCTACGAGCAGTACTTC CASTPGDGSYEQYF
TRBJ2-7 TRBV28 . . TGTGCCAGCAGTTTCCGGGATCCTGTCTACGAGCAGTACTTC CASSFRDPVYEQYF
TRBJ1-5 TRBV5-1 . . TGCGCCAGCAGCTTAGGCTATTCGAGCAATCAGCCCCAGCATTTT CASSLGYSSNQPQHF
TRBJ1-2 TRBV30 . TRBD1 TGTGCCTGGTGGAAGGGACAGGGATTTCGCGATATAGGCTACACCTTC CAWWKGQGFRDIGYTF
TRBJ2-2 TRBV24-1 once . TGTGCCACCAGCTACCTAACCGACGGGGAGCTGTTTTTT CATSYLTDGELFF
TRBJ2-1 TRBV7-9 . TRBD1 TGTGCCAGCAGCTCTGCAGGGGGCCGTGGGTACAATGAGCAGTTCTTC CASSSAGGRGYNEQFF
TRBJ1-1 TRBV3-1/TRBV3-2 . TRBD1 TGTGCCAGCAGCCAACCCAACAGGGGGCCTAACACTGAAGCTTTCTTT CASSQPNRGPNTEAFF
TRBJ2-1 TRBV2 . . TGTGCCAGAGCGGGACAGTTAGACAATGAGCAGTTCTTC CARAGQLDNEQFF
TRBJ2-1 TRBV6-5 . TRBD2 TGTGCCAGCAGTTTACTAGCGGGGGGTTTCTACAATGAGCAGTTCTTC CASSLLAGGFYNEQFF
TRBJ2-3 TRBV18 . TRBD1 TGTGCCAGCTCACACCAGGGGGCGCGGGTTGGTACGCAGTATTTT CASSHQGARVGTQYF
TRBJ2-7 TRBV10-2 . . TGCGCCAGCAGCCGCGACCTGAGGTACGAGCAGTACTTC CASSRDLRYEQYF
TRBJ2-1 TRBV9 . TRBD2 TGTGCCAGCAGCGTAGGCGGGGGTACCTACAATGAGCAGTTCTTC CASSVGGGTYNEQFF
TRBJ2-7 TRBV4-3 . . TGCGCCAGCAGCCAGGGACTCTACTACGAGCAGTACTTC CASSQGLYYEQYF
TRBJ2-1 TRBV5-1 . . TGCGCCAGCAGCTTGGTGGATGAGCAGTTCTTC CASSLVDEQFF
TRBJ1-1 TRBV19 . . TGTGCCAGTAGTAACAGTATGAACACTGAAGCTTTCTTT CASSNSMNTEAFF
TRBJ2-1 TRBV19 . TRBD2 TGTGCCAGTAGTACGGGACTAGCGGTAGGCTATGAGCAGTTCTTC CASSTGLAVGYEQFF
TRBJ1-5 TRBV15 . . TGTGCCACCAGACCCCCAGGAGGCAATCAGCCCCAGCATTTT CATRPPGGNQPQHF
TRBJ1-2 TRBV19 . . TGTGCCAGTAGTGCAACAGGGAGCTATGGCTACACCTTC CASSATGSYGYTF
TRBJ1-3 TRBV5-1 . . TGCGCCAGCAGCCCCGACGGTGACTCTGGAAACACCATATATTTT CASSPDGDSGNTIYF
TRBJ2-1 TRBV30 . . TGTGCCTGGAGCTCGCAACCCTACAATGAGCAGTTCTTC CAWSSQPYNEQFF
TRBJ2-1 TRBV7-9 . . TGTGCCAGCAGCTTGACGGTGGAGCAGTTCTTC CASSLTVEQFF
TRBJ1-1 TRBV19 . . TGTGCCAGTAGCACAGGCCGGACGGACACTGAAGCTTTCTTT CASSTGRTDTEAFF
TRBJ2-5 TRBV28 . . TGTGCCAGCAGCTCCAATCCGACAAGGTCTAAAGAGACCCAGTACTTC CASSSNPTRSKETQYF
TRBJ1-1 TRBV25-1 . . TGTGCCAGCACCAGTGAAGGACAGTATGAAGCTTTCTTT CASTSEGQYEAFF
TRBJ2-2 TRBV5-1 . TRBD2 TGCGCCAGCAGCTTGGAACTAGCGGGAGGTGGCACCGGGGAGCTGTTTTTT CASSLELAGGGTGELFF
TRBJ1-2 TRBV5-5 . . TGTGCCAGCAGCTTGGGTCAGGGAGATTATGGCTACACCTTC CASSLGQGDYGYTF